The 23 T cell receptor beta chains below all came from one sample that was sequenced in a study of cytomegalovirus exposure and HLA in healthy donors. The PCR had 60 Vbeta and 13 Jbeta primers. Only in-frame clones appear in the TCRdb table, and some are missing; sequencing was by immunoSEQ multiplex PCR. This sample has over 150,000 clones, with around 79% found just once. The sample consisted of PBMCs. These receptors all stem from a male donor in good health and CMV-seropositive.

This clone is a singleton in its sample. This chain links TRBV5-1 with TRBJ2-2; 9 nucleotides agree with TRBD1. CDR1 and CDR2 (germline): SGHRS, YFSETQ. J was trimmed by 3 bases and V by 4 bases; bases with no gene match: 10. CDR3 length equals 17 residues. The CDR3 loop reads CASSQNGQGRDTGELFF. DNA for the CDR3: TGCGCCAGCAGCCAAAACGGACAGGGGAGAGACACCGGGGAGCTGTTTTTT. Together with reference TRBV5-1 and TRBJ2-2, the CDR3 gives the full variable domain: KAGVTQTPRYLIKTRGQQVTLSCSPISGHRSVSWYQQTPGQGLQFLFEYFSETQRNKGNFPGRFSGRQFSNSRSEMNVSTLELGDSALYLCASSQNGQGRDTGELFFGEGSRLTVL.

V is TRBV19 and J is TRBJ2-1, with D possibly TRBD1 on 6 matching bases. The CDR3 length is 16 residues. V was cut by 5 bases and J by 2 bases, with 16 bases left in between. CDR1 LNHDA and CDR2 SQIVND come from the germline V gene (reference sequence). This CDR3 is CASSVDLQGPYNEQFF. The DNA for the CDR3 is TGTGCCAGTAGTGTCGATCTCCAGGGGCCCTACAATGAGCAGTTCTTC.

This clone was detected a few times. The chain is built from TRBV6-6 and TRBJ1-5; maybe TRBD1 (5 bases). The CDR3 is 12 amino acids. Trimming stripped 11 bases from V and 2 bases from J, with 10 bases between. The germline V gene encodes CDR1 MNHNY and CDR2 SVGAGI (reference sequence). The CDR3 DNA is TGTGCCGGGGGGAATGGCAATCAGCCCCAGCATTTT. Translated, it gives CAGGNGNQPQHF.

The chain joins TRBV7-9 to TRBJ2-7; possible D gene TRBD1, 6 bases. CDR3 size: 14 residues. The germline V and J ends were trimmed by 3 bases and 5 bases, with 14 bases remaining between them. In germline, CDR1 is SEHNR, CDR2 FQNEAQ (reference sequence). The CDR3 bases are TGTGCCAGCAGCTTGATTGTGGGGGCCCACGAGCAGTACTTC. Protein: CASSLIVGAHEQYF.

CDR3 protein: CASSVGGTPYTEAFF. CDR3 sequence (DNA): TGCGCCAGCAGCGTCGGGGGGACACCGTACACTGAAGCTTTCTTT. The V and J genes are TRBV5-1 and TRBJ1-1, with D maybe TRBD1 (6 bases). Germline assignment: CDR1 SGHRS and CDR2 YFSETQ. V dropped 4 bases and J dropped 3 bases, with 16 bases sitting between them. CDR3 length: 15 amino acids.

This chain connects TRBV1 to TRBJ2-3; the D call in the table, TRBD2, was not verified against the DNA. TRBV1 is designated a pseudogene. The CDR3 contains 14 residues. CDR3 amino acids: CTSSLGTGTDTQYF. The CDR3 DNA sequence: TGCACCAGCAGCCTCGGGACTGGCACAGATACGCAGTATTTT.

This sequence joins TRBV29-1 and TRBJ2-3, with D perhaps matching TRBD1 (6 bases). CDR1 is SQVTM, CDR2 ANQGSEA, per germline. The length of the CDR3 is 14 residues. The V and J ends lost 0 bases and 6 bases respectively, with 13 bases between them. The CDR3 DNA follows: TGCAGCGTTGAAGATACGAACAGGGAGGATACGCAGTATTTT. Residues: CSVEDTNREDTQYF.

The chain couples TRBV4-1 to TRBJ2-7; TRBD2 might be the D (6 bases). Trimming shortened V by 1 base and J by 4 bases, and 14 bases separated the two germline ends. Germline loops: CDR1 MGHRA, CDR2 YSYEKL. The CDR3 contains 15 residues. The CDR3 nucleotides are TGCGCCAGCAGCCAAGTAACCGGGGGACCTTACGAGCAGTACTTC. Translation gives CASSQVTGGPYEQYF.

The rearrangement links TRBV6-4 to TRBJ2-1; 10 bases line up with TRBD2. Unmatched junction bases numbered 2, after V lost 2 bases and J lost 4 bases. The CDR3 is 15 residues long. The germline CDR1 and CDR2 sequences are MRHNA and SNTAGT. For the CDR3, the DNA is TGTGCCAGCAGTGACGGAGCGGGGGGGTACAATGAGCAGTTCTTC. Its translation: CASSDGAGGYNEQFF.

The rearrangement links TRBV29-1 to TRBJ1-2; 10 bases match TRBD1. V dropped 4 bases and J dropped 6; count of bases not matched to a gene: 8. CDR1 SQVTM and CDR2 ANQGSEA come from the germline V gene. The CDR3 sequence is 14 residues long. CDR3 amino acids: CSVGFGTGEDGYTF. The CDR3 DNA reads TGCAGCGTTGGATTCGGGACAGGGGAGGATGGCTACACCTTC.

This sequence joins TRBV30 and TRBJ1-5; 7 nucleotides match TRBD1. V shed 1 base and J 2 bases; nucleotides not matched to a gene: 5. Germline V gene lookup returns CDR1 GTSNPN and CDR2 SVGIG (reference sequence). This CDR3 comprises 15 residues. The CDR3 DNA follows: TGTGCCTGGAGTGGGCGGACAGGCGGCAATCAGCCCCAGCATTTT. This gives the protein CAWSGRTGGNQPQHF. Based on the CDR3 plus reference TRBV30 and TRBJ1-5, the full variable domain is SQTIHQWPATLVQPVGSPLSLECTVEGTSNPNLYWYRQAAGRGLQLLFYSVGIGQISSEVPQNLSASRPQDRQFILSSKKLLLSDSGFYLCAWSGRTGGNQPQHFGDGTRLSIL.

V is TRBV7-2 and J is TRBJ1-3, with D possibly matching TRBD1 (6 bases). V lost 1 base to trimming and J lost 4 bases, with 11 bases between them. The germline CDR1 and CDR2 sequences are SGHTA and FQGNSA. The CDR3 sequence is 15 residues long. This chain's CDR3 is CASSLGGTGGNTIYF. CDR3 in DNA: TGTGCCAGCAGCTTAGGTGGTACAGGGGGAAACACCATATATTTT.

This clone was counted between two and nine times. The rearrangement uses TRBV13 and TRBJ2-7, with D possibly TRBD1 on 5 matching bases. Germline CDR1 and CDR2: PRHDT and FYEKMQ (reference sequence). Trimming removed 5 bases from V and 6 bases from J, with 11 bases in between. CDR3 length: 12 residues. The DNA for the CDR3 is TGTGCCAGCAGCCGTGTTAGGGGCGAGCAGTACTTC. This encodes CASSRVRGEQYF.

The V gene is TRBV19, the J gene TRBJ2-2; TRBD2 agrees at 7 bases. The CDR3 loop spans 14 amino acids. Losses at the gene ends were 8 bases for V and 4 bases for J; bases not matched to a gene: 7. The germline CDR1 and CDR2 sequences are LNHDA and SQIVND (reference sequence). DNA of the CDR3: TGTGCCAGTCTTTCACTAGCGAGCACCGGGGAGCTGTTTTTT. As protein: CASLSLASTGELFF.

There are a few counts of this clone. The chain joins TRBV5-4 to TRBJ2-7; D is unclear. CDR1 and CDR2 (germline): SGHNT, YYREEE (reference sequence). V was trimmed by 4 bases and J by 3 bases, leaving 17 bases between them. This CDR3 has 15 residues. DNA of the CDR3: TGTGCCAGCAGCCGGCGCGGCAGCGCATACTACGAGCAGTACTTC. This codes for CASSRRGSAYYEQYF.

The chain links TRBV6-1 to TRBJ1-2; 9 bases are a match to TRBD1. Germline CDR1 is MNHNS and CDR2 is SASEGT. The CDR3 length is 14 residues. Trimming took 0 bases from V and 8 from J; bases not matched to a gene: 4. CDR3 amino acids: CASSEASTGGGYTF. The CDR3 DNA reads TGTGCCAGCAGTGAAGCTTCTACAGGGGGCGGCTACACCTTC.

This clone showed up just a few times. The CDR3 reads CASSGQRGGETQYF. For the CDR3, the DNA is TGTGCCAGCAGCGGCCAGCGGGGGGGGGAGACCCAGTACTTC. The genes are TRBV7-2 and TRBJ2-5; 10 positions agree with TRBD2. The CDR3 is made up of 14 amino acids. V was clipped by 5 bases and J by 5 bases; unmatched bases: 5. Germline V lookup: CDR1 SGHTA, CDR2 FQGNSA.

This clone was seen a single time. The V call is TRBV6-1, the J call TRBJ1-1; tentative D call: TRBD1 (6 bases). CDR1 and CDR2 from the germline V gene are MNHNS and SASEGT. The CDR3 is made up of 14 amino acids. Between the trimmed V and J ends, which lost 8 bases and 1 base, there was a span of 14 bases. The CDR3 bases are TGTGCCAGCCAGTTGGGGGGGCCGAACACTGAAGCTTTCTTT. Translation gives CASQLGGPNTEAFF.

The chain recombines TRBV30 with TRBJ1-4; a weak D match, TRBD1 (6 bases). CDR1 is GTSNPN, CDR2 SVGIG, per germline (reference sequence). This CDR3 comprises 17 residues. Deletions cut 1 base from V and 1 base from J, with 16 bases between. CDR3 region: CAWSAHSYRVTNEKLFF. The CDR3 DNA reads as TGTGCCTGGAGTGCTCACTCCTACAGGGTAACTAATGAAAAACTGTTTTTT.

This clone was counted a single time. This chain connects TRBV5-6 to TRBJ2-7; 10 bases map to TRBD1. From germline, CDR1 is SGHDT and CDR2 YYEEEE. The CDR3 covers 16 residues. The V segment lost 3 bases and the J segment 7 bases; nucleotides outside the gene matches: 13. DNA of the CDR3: TGTGCCAGCAGCTCTGAAGGGACAGGGGCACCTCAAGAGCAGTACTTC. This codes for CASSSEGTGAPQEQYF.

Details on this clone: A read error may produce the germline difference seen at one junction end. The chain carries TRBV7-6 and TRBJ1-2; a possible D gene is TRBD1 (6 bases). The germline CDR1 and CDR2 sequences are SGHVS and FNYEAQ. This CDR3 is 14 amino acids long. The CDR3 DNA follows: TGTGCCAGCTCTCCTGGGGTGGGGGCCCGCGGCTACGCCTTC. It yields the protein CASSPGVGARGYAF.

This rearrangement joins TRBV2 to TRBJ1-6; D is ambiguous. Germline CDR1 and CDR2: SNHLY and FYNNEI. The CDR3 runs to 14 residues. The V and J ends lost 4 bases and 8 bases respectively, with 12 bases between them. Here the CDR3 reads CASSGEVYYSPLHF. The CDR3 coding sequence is TGTGCCAGCAGTGGAGAGGTGTATTATTCACCCCTCCACTTT.

The CDR3 protein is CASSLAVSLVGGTDTQYF. CDR3 nucleotide sequence: TGTGCCAGCAGCTTAGCAGTTAGTCTAGTAGGGGGCACAGATACGCAGTATTTT. V and J are TRBV7-9 and TRBJ2-3; perhaps TRBD1 as D (5 bases). CDR3 length equals 18 residues. V lost 0 bases to trimming and J lost 1 base, with 17 bases between them. Germline CDR1 is SEHNR and CDR2 is FQNEAQ (reference sequence).